Listed here is a single T cell receptor beta chain. What it binds is unknown. The sample is drawn from a study of neoadjuvant nivolumab and ipilimumab in lung cancer. Study-wide findings and caveats: Compared with tumor-adjacent uninvolved lung, resected tumors showed greater richness and clonality. Pretherapy blood TCR richness correlated positively with resected tumor richness. Pathologic regression was not significantly tied to TCR clonality. From pretherapy to surgery, tumor richness and clonality rose with dual therapy.

The method was immunoSEQ multiplex PCR; TCRdb's version includes in-frame clones alone and lacks a portion of them. This sample has over 20,000 clones, with around 83% found just once. Trimming at V came to 5 bases and at J to 8 bases, leaving 9 bases not matched to a gene. The CDR3 contains 15 residues. The V gene's germline CDR1 is SEHNR and CDR2 FQNEAQ (reference sequence). The V call is TRBV7-9, the J call TRBJ2-1, with 10 bases matching TRBD2. The source is an adult with non-small cell lung cancer. Material: tumor tissue, obtained after neoadjuvant nivolumab, alone or with ipilimumab, at or shortly before surgery. CDR3 sequence: CASSVMGLAGDEQFF. The CDR3 region has the DNA TGTGCCAGCAGCGTTATGGGGCTAGCGGGAGATGAGCAGTTCTTC.